The 25 T cell receptor beta chains reported below all come from one sample, sequenced in a study of OX40 agonist ivuxolimab in advanced cancers. Assay used: immunoSEQ multiplex PCR; TCRdb lists only in-frame clones, some missing. The data show tens of thousands of clones, 89% seen once. Material: CD4+ or CD8+ T cells sorted from blood, obtained in a trial of the OX40 agonist ivuxolimab. The origin of the receptors is an adult with an advanced solid tumor such as melanoma, head and neck, liver or kidney cancer.

This clone was observed a handful of times. The chain employs TRBV6-1 and TRBJ1-5, with 8 bases aligning to TRBD1. The V gene's germline CDR1 is MNHNS and CDR2 SASEGT. V was clipped by 6 bases and J by 0 bases; unmatched bases: 4. The CDR3 is 15 residues long. This CDR3 reads CASRGTGFSNQPQHF. CDR3 nucleotide sequence: TGTGCCAGCAGGGGGACAGGCTTTAGCAATCAGCCCCAGCATTTT.

The chain has TRBV5-6 and TRBJ2-7; 7 positions agree with TRBD1. The CDR3 spans 15 residues. Germline V gene lookup returns CDR1 SGHDT and CDR2 YYEEEE. V lost 0 bases and J lost 2; bases outside the gene matches: 5. For the CDR3, the DNA is TGTGCCAGCAGCTTGGGTCGGACAGGTCCCTACGAGCAGTACTTC. Translating it yields CASSLGRTGPYEQYF.

In DNA form, the CDR3 reads TGTGCCAGTAGTATAGGCCCCGACAGGGGGCATGATCAGCCCCAGCATTTT. Protein product: CASSIGPDRGHDQPQHF. The chain links TRBV19 to TRBJ1-5; 10 positions match TRBD1. The CDR3 has 17 residues. V lost 1 base to trimming and J lost 5 bases; unmatched junction nucleotides: 8. CDR1 is LNHDA, CDR2 SQIVND, per germline (reference sequence).

The chain combines TRBV5-1 with TRBJ2-7, with 8 nucleotides matching TRBD1. V dropped 1 base and J dropped 0; count of bases not matched to a gene: 3. Germline V lookup: CDR1 SGHRS, CDR2 YFSETQ. The CDR3 contains 15 residues. This CDR3 reads CASSLWGQVSYEQYF. The DNA for the CDR3 is TGCGCCAGCAGCTTGTGGGGACAGGTCTCCTACGAGCAGTACTTC.

The chain uses TRBV28 and TRBJ1-2, with D maybe TRBD1 (5 bases). The CDR3 extends over 13 amino acids. Germline V gene sequence: CDR1 MDHEN, CDR2 SYDVKM. V lost 6 bases and J 4 bases, leaving 12 bases between the germline ends. The chain's CDR3 is CASRTGGSYGYTF. CDR3 coding DNA: TGTGCCAGCAGAACAGGAGGGAGCTATGGCTACACCTTC.

The gene calls are TRBV7-2 and TRBJ1-2; no clear D gene. Germline V CDR1 and CDR2: SGHTA, FQGNSA. The ends were cut back, 3 bases at V and 8 bases at J, with 13 bases in the middle. The CDR3 sequence is 13 residues long. Here the CDR3 DNA reads TGTGCCAGCAGCTTTCGGTCCCCGGCAGGCTACACCTTC. Its protein product is CASSFRSPAGYTF.

This chain connects TRBV25-1 to TRBJ2-1, with 10 bases identical to TRBD2. The CDR3 totals 17 residues. Germline V CDR1 and CDR2: MGHDK, SYGVNS. Trimming removed 4 bases from V and 0 bases from J; junction bases left unmatched: 6. The CDR3 protein is CASSVTSGIDSYNEQFF. CDR3 nucleotide sequence: TGTGCCAGCAGTGTAACTAGCGGGATAGACTCCTACAATGAGCAGTTCTTC.

V usage is TRBV4-3 and J usage is TRBJ2-7; D gene ambiguous. The V end was cut by 0 bases, the J end by 1 base, with 16 bases between. This CDR3 region has 17 residues. Germline V CDR1 and CDR2: LGHNA, YSLEER. The CDR3 protein is CASSQEGLTSCSYEQYF. The DNA of the CDR3 is TGCGCCAGCAGCCAAGAAGGCCTTACATCGTGTTCCTACGAGCAGTACTTC.

This chain connects TRBV9 to TRBJ1-5, with TRBD1 as a possible D gene (5 bases). Trimming pared 7 bases from V and 7 bases from J, leaving 15 bases between. Germline V CDR1 and CDR2: SGDLS, YYNGEE. The CDR3 is 13 amino acids. As DNA, the CDR3 is TGTGCCAGCGGCGGGGGGTCGGGCCAGCCCCAGCATTTT. Protein: CASGGGSGQPQHF.

The chain recombines TRBV11-2 with TRBJ1-1; no reliable D call. Per germline, CDR1 SGHAT and CDR2 FQNNGV. The CDR3 has 16 residues. V was pared by 1 base and J by 3 bases, with 15 bases between. The CDR3: CASSLGVGWGDTEAFF. CDR3 nucleotides: TGTGCCAGCAGCTTAGGAGTAGGGTGGGGAGACACTGAAGCTTTCTTT.

CDR3 protein: CASSPRLGASGRSSSYNEQFF. Here the CDR3 DNA reads TGCGCCAGCAGCCCCCGCCTCGGGGCTAGCGGGAGGTCGAGCTCCTACAATGAGCAGTTCTTC. The V call is TRBV4-3, the J call TRBJ2-1, with TRBD2 matching 11 bases. Per the germline V gene, CDR1 is LGHNA and CDR2 is YSLEER. V was clipped by 4 bases and J by 0 bases; unmatched bases: 17. The CDR3 extends over 21 amino acids.

The gene calls are TRBV11-1 and TRBJ1-2; the D gene is possibly TRBD1 (6 bases). CDR1 and CDR2 from the germline V gene are SGHAT and FQDESV (reference sequence). Between the trimmed V and J ends, which lost 5 bases and 2 bases, there was a span of 12 bases. CDR3 length: 14 amino acids. In DNA, the CDR3 is TGTGCCAGCAGCGAAGGACAGTTAAACTATGGCTACACCTTC. It translates to CASSEGQLNYGYTF.

The J gene is TRBJ2-5, the V gene TRBV10-2, with TRBD2 identical over 11 bases. CDR1 is WSHSY and CDR2 is SAAADI in the germline V gene. The CDR3 totals 13 residues. Trimming removed 6 bases from V and 5 bases from J; junction bases left unmatched: 2. Here the CDR3 reads CASRLAGVETQYF. The DNA for the CDR3 is TGCGCCAGCAGACTAGCGGGAGTGGAGACCCAGTACTTC.

The J gene is TRBJ1-1, the V gene TRBV5-1, with 7 bases lining up with TRBD1. The CDR3 contains 15 residues. J was trimmed by 0 bases and V by 7 bases; bases with no gene match: 9. Germline values: CDR1 SGHRS, CDR2 YFSETQ. This chain's CDR3 is CASLLGGPMNTEAFF. The CDR3 DNA sequence: TGCGCCAGCTTGTTAGGGGGCCCCATGAACACTGAAGCTTTCTTT.

The chain couples TRBV19 to TRBJ2-7; TRBD1 aligns across 9 bases. The trim removed 6 bases at V and 2 bases at J, leaving 5 bases unmatched. The CDR3 runs 14 residues. Germline V gene sequence: CDR1 LNHDA, CDR2 SQIVND (reference sequence). The CDR3 nucleotides read TGTGCCAGTAGGCCGGGACAGGGTACCTACGAGCAGTACTTC. Amino acids: CASRPGQGTYEQYF.

This clone showed up many times. The V and J genes are TRBV7-9 and TRBJ2-7; D perhaps matches TRBD1 (5 bases). Per germline, CDR1 SEHNR and CDR2 FQNEAQ (reference sequence). V was pared by 1 base and J by 5 bases, with 9 bases between. The CDR3 covers 13 residues. CDR3 in amino acids: CASSLDRSHEQYF. In DNA form, the CDR3 reads TGTGCCAGCAGCTTAGACAGGAGCCACGAGCAGTACTTC.

This clone has a single count. This chain connects TRBV11-2 to TRBJ2-1; no firm D call. The CDR3 runs 14 residues. The germline gives CDR1 SGHAT, CDR2 FQNNGV. Trimming took 1 base from V and 0 from J, leaving 4 bases between them. CDR3 DNA sequence: TGTGCCAGCAGCTTAGGGGGCTCCTACAATGAGCAGTTCTTC. Its translation: CASSLGGSYNEQFF.

The chain combines TRBV5-4 with TRBJ2-7; a weak D match, TRBD1 (6 bases). Per the germline V gene, CDR1 is SGHNT and CDR2 is YYREEE (reference sequence). V was shortened by 0 bases and J by 0 bases, with 10 bases between the two germline ends. This CDR3 contains 15 residues. CDR3 region: CASSLGGPSSYEQYF. The CDR3 DNA sequence: TGTGCCAGCAGCTTGGGGGGGCCTAGCTCCTACGAGCAGTACTTC.

V usage is TRBV28 and J usage is TRBJ1-1, with D unresolved. Germline V CDR1 and CDR2: MDHEN, SYDVKM. The CDR3 is 16 amino acids. With 5 bases removed from V and 1 base from J, the gap between germline ends came to 17 bases. The CDR3 protein is CASSPPGDTANTEAFF. CDR3 bases: TGTGCCAGCAGTCCCCCCGGAGATACAGCGAACACTGAAGCTTTCTTT.

The rearrangement uses TRBV7-2 and TRBJ1-2; possibly TRBD1 for D (6 bases). Germline lookup yields CDR1 SGHTA and CDR2 FQGNSA. The CDR3 is 14 residues long. Trimming cost V 4 bases and J 2 bases, with 11 bases left between them. CDR3 protein: CASSSPQGNYGYTF. In DNA form, the CDR3 reads TGTGCCAGCAGCTCCCCACAGGGAAACTATGGCTACACCTTC.

The chain carries TRBV6-5 and TRBJ2-5, with D perhaps TRBD1 or TRBD2 (5 bases each). The V gene's germline CDR1 is MNHEY and CDR2 SVGAGI. V lost 5 bases to trimming and J lost 1 base, with 14 bases between them. The CDR3 extends over 15 amino acids. CDR3 loop: CASSGPPGPQETQYF. As DNA, the CDR3 is TGTGCCAGCAGTGGACCACCGGGACCCCAAGAGACCCAGTACTTC.

The genes are TRBV18 and TRBJ2-2; tentative D call: TRBD2 (6 bases). V lost 3 bases and J lost 2, with 13 bases in between. The CDR3 length is 16 residues. Germline V gene lookup returns CDR1 KGHSH and CDR2 LQKENI. This CDR3 reads CASSPWDFRNTGELFF. The CDR3 DNA reads TGTGCCAGCTCACCCTGGGACTTCCGTAACACCGGGGAGCTGTTTTTT.

The rearrangement links TRBV7-9 to TRBJ1-3; 7 bases match TRBD1. Trimming at V came to 5 bases and at J to 4 bases, leaving 5 bases not matched to a gene. CDR1 is SEHNR and CDR2 is FQNEAQ in the germline V gene (reference sequence). The CDR3 runs to 14 residues. This CDR3 reads CASSLQGRGNTIYF. CDR3 sequence (DNA): TGTGCCAGCAGCCTACAGGGGAGAGGAAACACCATATATTTT.

The J gene is TRBJ2-6, the V gene TRBV4-2, with TRBD2 as a possible D gene (6 bases). V shed 3 bases and J shed 1 base, with 19 bases lying between them. The CDR3 extends over 19 amino acids. Germline V CDR1 and CDR2: LGHNA, YNFKEQ. CDR3 DNA: TGTGCCAGCAGCCACGGAACGGGAGTAAAAGGTTCTGGGGCCAACGTCCTGACTTTC. This codes for CASSHGTGVKGSGANVLTF.

The chain is built from TRBV7-9 and TRBJ2-7; D is undetermined. Between the trimmed V and J ends, which lost 9 bases and 3 bases, there was a span of 12 bases. Germline-derived CDR1 and CDR2 are SEHNR and FQNEAQ (reference sequence). The CDR3 consists of 12 residues. The CDR3 nucleotides are TGTGCCAGTCGAGGCGCGGACTACGAGCAGTACTTC. Translating it yields CASRGADYEQYF.